A single sample is the source of the 13 T cell receptor beta chains below, sequenced in a study of blood T cell repertoires in COVID-19. Produced via immunoSEQ multiplex PCR; TCRdb's table is partial and in-frame only. The sample includes approximately 170,000 clones, around 89% of them seen just once. The specimen sequenced was PBMCs or T cells enriched from blood (not recorded which). Receptor source: a young woman who had recovered from COVID-19.

The CDR3 region has the DNA TGTGCCAGCAGGGGACTAGCGGGAGCGCAGTACTTC. As protein: CASRGLAGAQYF. This chain links TRBV2 with TRBJ2-7; 14 nucleotides match TRBD2. Germline V CDR1 and CDR2: SNHLY, FYNNEI. After removal of 6 bases from V and 9 bases from J, the junction contained 1 base not matched to a gene. The CDR3 loop spans 12 amino acids. Filled out from reference TRBV2 and TRBJ2-7, the complete variable domain reads EPEVTQTPSHQVTQMGQEVILRCVPISNHLYFYWYRQILGQKVEFLVSFYNNEISEKSEIFDDQFSVERPDGSNFTLKIRSTKLEDSAMYFCASRGLAGAQYFGPGTRLTVT.

The CDR3 protein is CASSLRTSGSPTYNEQFF. CDR3 nucleotide sequence: TGTGCCAGCAGCCTTAGGACTAGCGGGAGCCCGACCTACAATGAGCAGTTCTTC. The chain is built from TRBV5-5 and TRBJ2-1, with 13 bases matching TRBD2. The germline V gene encodes CDR1 SGHKS and CDR2 YYEKEE (reference sequence). The V and J ends lost 4 bases and 2 bases, in that order; junction bases with no gene match: 9. This CDR3 region has 18 residues.

This clone has only one observation. The J gene is TRBJ1-1, the V gene TRBV29-1, with a weak D call TRBD1 (5 bases). The CDR3 loop spans 13 amino acids. In germline, CDR1 is SQVTM, CDR2 ANQGSEA. Trimming removed 4 bases at V and 9 bases at J, with 18 bases between. The CDR3 sequence: CSVVFGAAGQAFF. The CDR3 coding sequence is TGCAGCGTTGTGTTTGGGGCCGCTGGTCAAGCTTTCTTT.

The rearrangement joins TRBV5-6 to TRBJ1-1; D is unresolved. Trimming shortened V by 1 base and J by 0 bases, and 13 bases separated the two germline ends. Germline CDR1 is SGHDT and CDR2 is YYEEEE. This CDR3 contains 16 residues. CDR3 in DNA: TGTGCCAGCAGCTTGAAGGGAGGGCTGGTGAACACTGAAGCTTTCTTT. It codes for CASSLKGGLVNTEAFF.

The chain is built from TRBV7-6 and TRBJ2-2; 7 bases fit TRBD1. V shed 4 bases and J 4 bases; nucleotides not matched to a gene: 6. The CDR3 is 15 amino acids. CDR1 SGHVS and CDR2 FNYEAQ come from the germline V gene. The CDR3: CASSSTGQSTGELFF. The CDR3 DNA reads TGTGCCAGCAGCTCTACGGGACAGTCCACCGGGGAGCTGTTTTTT.

V and J are TRBV18 and TRBJ2-7; D may be TRBD2 (6 bases). This CDR3 spans 15 amino acids. Germline assignment: CDR1 KGHSH and CDR2 LQKENI. V lost 2 bases to trimming and J lost 6 bases, with 17 bases between them. Written as DNA, the CDR3 is TGTGCCAGCTCACCATTTAATGCAGAGGGAGGCGAGCAGTACTTC. The encoded protein is CASSPFNAEGGEQYF.

This clone was seen repeatedly, ten times or more. The CDR3 loop is CASSLTRDRGETQYF. For the CDR3, the DNA is TGTGCCAGCAGCTTAACCCGGGACAGGGGGGAGACCCAGTACTTC. This chain joins TRBV7-6 and TRBJ2-5; 11 positions match TRBD1. The germline CDR1 and CDR2 sequences are SGHVS and FNYEAQ. The CDR3 loop spans 15 amino acids. J was trimmed by 5 bases and V by 2 bases; bases with no gene match: 4. The whole variable domain, filled in from reference TRBV7-6 and TRBJ2-5, reads GAGVSQSPRYKVTKRGQDVALRCDPISGHVSLYWYRQALGQGPEFLTYFNYEAQQDKSGLPNDRFSAERPEGSISTLTIQRTEQRDSAMYRCASSLTRDRGETQYFGPGTRLLVL.

The chain links TRBV28 to TRBJ1-5; 9 nucleotides align to TRBD1. V was clipped by 0 bases and J by 5 bases; unmatched bases: 2. The CDR3 consists of 15 residues. Germline lookup yields CDR1 MDHEN and CDR2 SYDVKM. CDR3: CASSLWTGGYQPQHF. The CDR3 nucleotides are TGTGCCAGCAGTTTATGGACAGGGGGTTATCAGCCCCAGCATTTT.

This sequence joins TRBV7-2 and TRBJ2-7; 9 nucleotides align to TRBD2. The CDR3 is 14 residues long. Per the germline V gene, CDR1 is SGHTA and CDR2 is FQGNSA. V was clipped by 3 bases and J by 4 bases; unmatched bases: 4. CDR3 sequence: CASSFRREGYEQYF. The CDR3 DNA reads as TGTGCCAGCAGCTTCAGGCGGGAGGGTTACGAGCAGTACTTC.

The rearrangement links TRBV27 to TRBJ2-7; 14 positions match TRBD2. The CDR3 length is 16 residues. Per the germline V gene, CDR1 is MNHEY and CDR2 is SMNVEV (reference sequence). With 6 bases clipped from V and 4 bases from J, the junction kept 8 bases outside the gene matches. This CDR3 reads CASSEEGLAGEYEQYF. The CDR3, as DNA: TGTGCCAGCAGCGAAGAGGGACTAGCGGGAGAGTACGAGCAGTACTTC.

The gene calls are TRBV13 and TRBJ2-7, with 11 bases aligning to TRBD2. Germline lookup yields CDR1 PRHDT and CDR2 FYEKMQ (reference sequence). CDR3 size: 16 residues. Germline trimming cut 3 bases from V and 4 bases from J; bases unmatched to any gene: 8. The CDR3 sequence: CASSLFRSGRDYEQYF. CDR3 nucleotide sequence: TGTGCCAGCAGCTTGTTCCGTAGCGGGAGGGATTACGAGCAGTACTTC.

This chain connects TRBV11-3 to TRBJ2-1; D unresolved. Trimming stripped 4 bases from V and 5 bases from J, with 6 bases between. CDR3 size: 12 residues. CDR1 is SGHNT and CDR2 is YENEEA in the germline V gene. The CDR3 protein is CASSSYNNEQFF. As DNA, the CDR3 is TGTGCCAGCAGCTCTTATAACAATGAGCAGTTCTTC.

This chain joins TRBV9 and TRBJ1-3; possible D gene TRBD1, 6 bases. The CDR3 spans 15 residues. V lost 6 bases to trimming and J lost 0 bases, with 13 bases between them. The germline gives CDR1 SGDLS, CDR2 YYNGEE. DNA of the CDR3: TGTGCCAGCACCCCCGGGACACTCTCTGGAAACACCATATATTTT. It codes for CASTPGTLSGNTIYF.